A selection of T cell receptor beta chains follows, all from one sample in a study of T cells in Graves' hyperthyroidism and ophthalmopathy. TCRdb called the multiplex PCR reads again in MiXCR, with one record for every CDR3 protein. The sample lists a few hundred thousand distinct CDR3 sequences; roughly 45% were seen once. What was sequenced was peripheral blood or thyroid tissue (not recorded which). All receptors derive from an adult woman with Graves' disease, either hyperthyroidism or ophthalmopathy (not recorded which). The CDR3 runs from the conserved cysteine through the conserved F or W. The order of the fields is V gene, clone size, J gene, D gene, CDR3 protein. The D gene is left open where the match is weak. Expanded clones are given a class, and other clones once, few, many or no size at all.

TRBV5-1	many	TRBJ2-7	TRBD1	CASSTSGTDYEQYF
TRBV2	-	TRBJ1-1	TRBD1	CASREGAGGTEAFF
TRBV28	once	TRBJ1-6	-	CASRGTGSLNSPLHF
TRBV7-6	-	TRBJ2-7	-	CASSLDEMYEQYF
TRBV11-2	-	TRBJ2-6	-	CASSATGGANVLTF
TRBV10-3	-	TRBJ1-1	-	CAISVAENTEAFF
TRBV4-1	many	TRBJ1-5	-	CASSQVRHRPQHF
TRBV24-1	many	TRBJ2-2	TRBD1	CATSDLSRGKNTGELFF
TRBV29-1	-	TRBJ1-5	TRBD1	CSLRTGTNQPQHF
TRBV29-1	few	TRBJ1-5	TRBD1	CSVATGGMGNQPQHF
TRBV6-5	once	TRBJ2-2	-	CASSSGAGSVRGELFF
TRBV5-1	-	TRBJ2-5	TRBD2	CASSYVGTSGAQETQYF
TRBV2	-	TRBJ1-4	-	CASSEAGWENEKLFF
TRBV28	few	TRBJ1-2	-	CASSFAPMEGYTF
TRBV29-1	few	TRBJ2-7	TRBD1	CSAGQGLVEQYF
TRBV9	-	TRBJ2-7	TRBD1	CASSVGTGTSYEQYF
TRBV7-2	-	TRBJ2-7	TRBD1	CASSRDSVSYEQYF
TRBV7-9	-	TRBJ1-5	-	CAIGPPGVSNQPQHF
TRBV24-1	-	TRBJ2-5	TRBD2	CATSDEGTSSGEGPRRTQYF
TRBV12-3/TRBV12-4	many	TRBJ1-5	-	CASSLMERQPQHF
TRBV20-1	-	TRBJ1-1	TRBD1	CSARGTANTEAFF
TRBV6-5	-	TRBJ1-2	-	CASSKGTNYGYTF
TRBV10-3	-	TRBJ2-7	TRBD2	CAHSQGGRGTSSYF
TRBV15	-	TRBJ2-7	TRBD1	CATSKPPGTGPVEQYF
TRBV29-1	once	-	-	CSVGDTYNEQFF
TRBV19	few	TRBJ1-6	-	CASNYRGGTDSPLHF
TRBV20-1	many	TRBJ2-7	TRBD2	CSARLAEPYEQYF
TRBV29-1	few	TRBJ1-5	-	CSVEGGTVYEQYFGPGGFEPQHF
TRBV20-1	-	TRBJ2-7	-	CSARDPHEQYF
TRBV20-1	many	TRBJ1-2	TRBD1	CSARVRDRVGGYTF
TRBV20-1	-	TRBJ2-7	TRBD2	CSASPSGYEQYF
TRBV7-9	few	TRBJ2-5	-	CASSHRERETQYF
TRBV12-3/TRBV12-4	-	TRBJ1-2	-	CASSTPEGVYGYTF
TRBV4-1	many	TRBJ1-1	-	CASSQYSPGRKDTEAFF
TRBV5-1	few	TRBJ1-2	TRBD1	CASSPDRARASGGYTF
TRBV29-1	-	TRBJ2-7	TRBD2	CSVGLAGGPREQYF
TRBV5-1	-	TRBJ1-2	-	CASSGASYGYTF
TRBV13	few	TRBJ1-1	-	CASSLDVGAEAFF
TRBV7-9	many	TRBJ2-5	TRBD1	CASSHGDRGLRETQYF
TRBV2	-	TRBJ1-5	-	CAGRETNDQPQHF
TRBV29-1	-	TRBJ2-5	-	CSFGVGQETQYF
TRBV19	-	TRBJ1-6	-	CASRPWGSDSPLHF
TRBV7-8	many	TRBJ1-5	-	CASSLAPNQPQHF
TRBV19	-	TRBJ2-5	TRBD1	CASSIFQGARRIQETQYF
TRBV11-2	-	TRBJ1-2	-	CASSLTLAGYGYTF
TRBV29-1	-	TRBJ1-2	TRBD1	CSVRGTGGRANYGYTF
TRBV5-1	many	TRBJ1-4	-	CASSLQQGTNEKLFF
TRBV7-9	-	TRBJ1-2	-	CASSFYTGLEVYGYTF
TRBV7-3	-	TRBJ2-5	-	CASSSVGANQETQYF
TRBV15	few	TRBJ1-6	-	CATSRSGNFYNSPLHF
TRBV20-1	many	TRBJ2-7	-	CSARTTDTYEQYF
TRBV7-9	many	TRBJ1-1	TRBD1	CASSIGQGANTEAFF
TRBV19	-	TRBJ1-5	-	CASNPRDTDSNQPQHF
TRBV6-1	many	TRBJ2-5	TRBD2	CASIRTSRETQYF
TRBV7-2	-	TRBJ1-1	-	CASSLGDRTHTEAFF
TRBV7-2	once	TRBJ2-7	-	CASSLSPGMWEQYF
TRBV29-1	many	TRBJ2-5	-	CSVEENQVETQYF
TRBV29-1	many	TRBJ1-5	-	CSPTSGTEYSNQPQHF
TRBV29-1	-	TRBJ1-2	-	CSVDLQGYGYTF
TRBV11-2	-	TRBJ2-7	TRBD1	CASSPGQGTFPEQYF